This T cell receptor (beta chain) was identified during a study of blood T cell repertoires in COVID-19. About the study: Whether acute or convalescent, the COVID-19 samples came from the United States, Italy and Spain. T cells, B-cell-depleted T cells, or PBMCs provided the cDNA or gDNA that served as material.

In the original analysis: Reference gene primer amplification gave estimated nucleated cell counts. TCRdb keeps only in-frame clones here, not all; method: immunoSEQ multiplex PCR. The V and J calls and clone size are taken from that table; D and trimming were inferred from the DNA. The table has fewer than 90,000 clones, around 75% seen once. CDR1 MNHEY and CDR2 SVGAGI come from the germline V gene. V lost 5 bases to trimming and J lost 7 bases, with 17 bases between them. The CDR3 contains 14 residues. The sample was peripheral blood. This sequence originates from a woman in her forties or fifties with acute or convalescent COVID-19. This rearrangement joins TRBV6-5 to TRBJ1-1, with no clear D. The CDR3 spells CASSTGGGPLEAFF. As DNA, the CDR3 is TGTGCCAGCAGTACCGGAGGCGGGCCCCTTGAAGCTTTCTTT.